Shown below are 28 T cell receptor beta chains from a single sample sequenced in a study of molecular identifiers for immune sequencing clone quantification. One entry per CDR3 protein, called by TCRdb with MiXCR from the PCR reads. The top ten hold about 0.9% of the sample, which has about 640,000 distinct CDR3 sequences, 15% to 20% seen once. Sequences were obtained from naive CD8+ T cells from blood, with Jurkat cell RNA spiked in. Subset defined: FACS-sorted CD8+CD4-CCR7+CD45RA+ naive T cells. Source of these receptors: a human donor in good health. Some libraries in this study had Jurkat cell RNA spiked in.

Here the CDR3 DNA reads TGTGCCAGCACTCGGGGGAGGGGACAGGGGGAGTCGAACACCGGGGAGCTGTTTTTT. Translated: CASTRGRGQGESNTGELFF. This chain connects TRBV6-1 to TRBJ2-2; 11 bases match TRBD1. Germline V gene data show CDR1 as MNHNS and CDR2 as SASEGT. CDR3 length: 19 residues. V shed 7 bases, J shed 0 bases, and the junction held 13 bases outside the gene matches.

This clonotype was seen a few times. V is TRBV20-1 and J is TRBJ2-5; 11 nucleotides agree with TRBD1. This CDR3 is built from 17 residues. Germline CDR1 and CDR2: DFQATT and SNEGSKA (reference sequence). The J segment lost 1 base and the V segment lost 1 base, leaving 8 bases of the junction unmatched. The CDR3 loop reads CSARVPGQGAPQETQYF. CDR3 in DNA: TGCAGTGCTAGAGTTCCAGGACAGGGGGCGCCCCAAGAGACCCAGTACTTC.

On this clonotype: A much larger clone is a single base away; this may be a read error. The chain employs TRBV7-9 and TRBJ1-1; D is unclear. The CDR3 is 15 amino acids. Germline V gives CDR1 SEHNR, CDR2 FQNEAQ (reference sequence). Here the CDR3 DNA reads TGTGCCAGCAGCTTAGAAGACTTGCCGTACACTGAAGCTCTCTTT. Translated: CASSLEDLPYTEALF.

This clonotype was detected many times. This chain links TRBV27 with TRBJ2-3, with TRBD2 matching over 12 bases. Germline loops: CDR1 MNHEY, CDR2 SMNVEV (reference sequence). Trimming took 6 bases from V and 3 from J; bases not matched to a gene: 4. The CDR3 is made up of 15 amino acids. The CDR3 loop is CASSLLAGGTDTQYF. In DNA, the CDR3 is TGTGCCAGCAGCCTACTAGCGGGAGGAACAGATACGCAGTATTTT.

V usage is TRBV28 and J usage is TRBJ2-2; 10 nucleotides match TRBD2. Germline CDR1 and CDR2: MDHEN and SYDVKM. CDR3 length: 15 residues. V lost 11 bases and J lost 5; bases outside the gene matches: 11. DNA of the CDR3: TGTGCCCTGGGGGTAGCGGGAGGACGGACCGGGGAGCTGTTTTTT. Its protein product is CALGVAGGRTGELFF.

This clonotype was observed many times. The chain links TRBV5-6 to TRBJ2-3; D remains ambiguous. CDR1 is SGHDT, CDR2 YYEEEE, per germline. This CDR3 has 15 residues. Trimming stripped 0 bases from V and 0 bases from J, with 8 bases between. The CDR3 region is CASSLDLGSTDTQYF. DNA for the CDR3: TGTGCCAGCAGCTTGGACCTCGGCAGCACAGATACGCAGTATTTT.

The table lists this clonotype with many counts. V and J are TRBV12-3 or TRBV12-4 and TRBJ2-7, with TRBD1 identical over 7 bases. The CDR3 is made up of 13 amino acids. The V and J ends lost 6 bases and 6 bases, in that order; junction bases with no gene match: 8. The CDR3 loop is CASSYGQVVEQYF. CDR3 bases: TGTGCCAGCAGCTACGGACAGGTAGTCGAGCAGTACTTC.

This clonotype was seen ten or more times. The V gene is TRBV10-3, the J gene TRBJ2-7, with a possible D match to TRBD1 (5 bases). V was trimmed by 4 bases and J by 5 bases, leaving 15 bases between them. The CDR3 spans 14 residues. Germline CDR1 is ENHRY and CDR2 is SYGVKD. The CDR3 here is CAISGGEGVDEQYF. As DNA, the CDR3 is TGTGCCATCAGTGGGGGTGAAGGGGTGGACGAGCAGTACTTC.

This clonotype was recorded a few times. The CDR3 sequence is CSAGPGTSYEQYF. The CDR3 region has the DNA TGCAGTGCTGGACCGGGGACTAGCTACGAGCAGTACTTC. The V and J genes are TRBV20-1 and TRBJ2-7, with 8 bases lining up with TRBD2. CDR1 and CDR2 from the germline V gene are DFQATT and SNEGSKA (reference sequence). The CDR3 contains 13 residues. With V trimmed by 5 bases and J by 3 bases, 6 bases remained unmatched.

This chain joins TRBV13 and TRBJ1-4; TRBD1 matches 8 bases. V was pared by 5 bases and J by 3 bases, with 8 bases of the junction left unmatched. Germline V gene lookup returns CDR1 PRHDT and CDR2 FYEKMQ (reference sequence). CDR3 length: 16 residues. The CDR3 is CASSKIPGQANEKLFF. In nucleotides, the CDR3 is TGTGCCAGCAGCAAAATTCCGGGACAGGCTAATGAAAAACTGTTTTTT.

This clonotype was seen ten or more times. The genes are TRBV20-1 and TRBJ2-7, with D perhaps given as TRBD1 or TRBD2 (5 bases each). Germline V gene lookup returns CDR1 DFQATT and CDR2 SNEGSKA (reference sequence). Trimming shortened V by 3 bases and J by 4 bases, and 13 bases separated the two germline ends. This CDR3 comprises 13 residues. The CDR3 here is CSARGVYSYEQYF. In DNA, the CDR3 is TGCAGTGCTAGGGGGGTCTATTCGTACGAGCAGTACTTC.

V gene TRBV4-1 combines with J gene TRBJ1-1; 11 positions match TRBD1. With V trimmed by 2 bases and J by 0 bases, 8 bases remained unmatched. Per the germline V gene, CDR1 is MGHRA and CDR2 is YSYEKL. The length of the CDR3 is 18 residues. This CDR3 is CASSQPGQGVKMNTEAFF. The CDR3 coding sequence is TGCGCCAGCAGCCAACCGGGACAGGGGGTGAAAATGAACACTGAAGCTTTCTTT.

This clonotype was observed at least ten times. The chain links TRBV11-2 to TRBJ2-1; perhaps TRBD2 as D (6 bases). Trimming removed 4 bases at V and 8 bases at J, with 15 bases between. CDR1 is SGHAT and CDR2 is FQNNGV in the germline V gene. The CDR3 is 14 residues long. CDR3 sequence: CASSWGVGSDEQFF. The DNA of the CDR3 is TGTGCCAGCAGCTGGGGGGTAGGTTCCGATGAGCAGTTCTTC.

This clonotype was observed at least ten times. In DNA, the CDR3 is TGTGCCAGCAGCGCCGGGACTACGAGCTCCTACGAGCAGTACTTC. This codes for CASSAGTTSSYEQYF. The chain uses TRBV7-2 and TRBJ2-7, with TRBD2 identical over 7 bases. This CDR3 comprises 15 residues. The V gene end was trimmed by 5 bases and the J gene end by 0 bases; junction bases not matched to a gene: 7. CDR1 is SGHTA, CDR2 FQGNSA, per germline. The full variable domain, rest sourced from reference TRBV7-2 and TRBJ2-7, is GAGVSQSPSNKVTEKGKDVELRCDPISGHTALYWYRQSLGQGLEFLIYFQGNSAPDKSGLPSDRFSAERTGGSVSTLTIQRTQQEDSAVYLCASSAGTTSSYEQYFGPGTRLTVT.

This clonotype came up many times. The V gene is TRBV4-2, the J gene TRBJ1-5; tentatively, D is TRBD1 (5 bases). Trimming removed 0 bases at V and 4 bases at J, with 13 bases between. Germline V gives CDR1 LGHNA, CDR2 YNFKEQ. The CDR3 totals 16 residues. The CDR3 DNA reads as TGTGCCAGCAGCCAAGATACCCGGGGGACGAATCAGCCCCAGCATTTT. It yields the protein CASSQDTRGTNQPQHF.

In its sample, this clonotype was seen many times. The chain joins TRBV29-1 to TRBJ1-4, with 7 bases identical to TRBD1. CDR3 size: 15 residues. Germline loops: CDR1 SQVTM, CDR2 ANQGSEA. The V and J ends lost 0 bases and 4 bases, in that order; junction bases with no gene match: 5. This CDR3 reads CSVEDDRELNEKLFF. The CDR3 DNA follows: TGCAGCGTTGAAGATGACAGGGAACTTAATGAAAAACTGTTTTTT.

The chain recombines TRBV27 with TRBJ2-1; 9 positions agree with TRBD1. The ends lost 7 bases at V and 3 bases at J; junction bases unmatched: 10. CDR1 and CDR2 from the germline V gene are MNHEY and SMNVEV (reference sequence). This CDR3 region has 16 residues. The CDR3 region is CASKKIQGAVYNEQFF. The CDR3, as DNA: TGTGCCAGCAAGAAAATACAGGGGGCCGTCTACAATGAGCAGTTCTTC.

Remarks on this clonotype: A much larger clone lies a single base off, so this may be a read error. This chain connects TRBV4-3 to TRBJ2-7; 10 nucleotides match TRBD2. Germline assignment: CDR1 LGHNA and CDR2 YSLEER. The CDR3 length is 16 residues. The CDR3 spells CTSSQAASGSVYEQYF. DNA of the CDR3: TGCACCAGCAGCCAAGCAGCTAGCGGGAGCGTGTACGAGCAGTACTTC.

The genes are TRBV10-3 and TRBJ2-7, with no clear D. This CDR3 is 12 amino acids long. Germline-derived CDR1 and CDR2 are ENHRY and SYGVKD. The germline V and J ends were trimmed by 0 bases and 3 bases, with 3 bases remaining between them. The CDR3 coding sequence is TGTGCCATCAGTGAGTCGTTCTACGAGCAGTACTTC. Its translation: CAISESFYEQYF.

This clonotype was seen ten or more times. Here the CDR3 DNA reads TGTGCCAGCAGCTTACTTACTGGGACTGAAGCTTTCTTT. It yields the protein CASSLLTGTEAFF. The V gene is TRBV7-3, the J gene TRBJ1-1; D unclear. CDR3 length: 13 amino acids. V shed 2 bases and J shed 5 bases, with 9 bases lying between them. CDR1 is SGHTA, CDR2 FQGTGA, per germline.

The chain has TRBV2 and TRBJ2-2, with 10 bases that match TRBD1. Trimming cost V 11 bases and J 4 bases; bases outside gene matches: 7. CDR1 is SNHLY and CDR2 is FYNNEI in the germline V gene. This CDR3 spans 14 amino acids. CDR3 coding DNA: TGTGCCTCTTGGGACAGGGGAGTCACCGGGGAGCTGTTTTTT. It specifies CASWDRGVTGELFF. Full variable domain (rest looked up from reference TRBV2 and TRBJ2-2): EPEVTQTPSHQVTQMGQEVILRCVPISNHLYFYWYRQILGQKVEFLVSFYNNEISEKSEIFDDQFSVERPDGSNFTLKIRSTKLEDSAMYFCASWDRGVTGELFFGEGSRLTVL.

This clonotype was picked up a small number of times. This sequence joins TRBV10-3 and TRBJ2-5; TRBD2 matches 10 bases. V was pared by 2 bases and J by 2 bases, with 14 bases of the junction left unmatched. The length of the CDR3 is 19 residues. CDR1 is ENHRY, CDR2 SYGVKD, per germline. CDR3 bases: TGTGCCATCAGTGAGAAGTCTAGCGGGGGCCGAAGGGGGCAAGAGACCCAGTACTTC. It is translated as CAISEKSSGGRRGQETQYF.

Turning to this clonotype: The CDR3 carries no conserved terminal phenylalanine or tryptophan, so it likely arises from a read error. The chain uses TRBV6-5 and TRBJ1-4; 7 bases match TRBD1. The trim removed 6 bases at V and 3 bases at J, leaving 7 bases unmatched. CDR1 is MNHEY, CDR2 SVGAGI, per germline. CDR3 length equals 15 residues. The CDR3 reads CASRTGHEANEKLFS. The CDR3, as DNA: TGTGCCAGCAGGACAGGGCACGAGGCTAATGAAAAACTGTTTTCT.

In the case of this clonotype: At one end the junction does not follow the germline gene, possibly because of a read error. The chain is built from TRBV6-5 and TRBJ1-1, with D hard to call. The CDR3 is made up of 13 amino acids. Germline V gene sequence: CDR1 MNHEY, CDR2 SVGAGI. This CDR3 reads CASSYSKAAGASF. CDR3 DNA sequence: TGTGCCAGCAGTTACTCGAAGGCGGCTGGAGCTTCCTTT.

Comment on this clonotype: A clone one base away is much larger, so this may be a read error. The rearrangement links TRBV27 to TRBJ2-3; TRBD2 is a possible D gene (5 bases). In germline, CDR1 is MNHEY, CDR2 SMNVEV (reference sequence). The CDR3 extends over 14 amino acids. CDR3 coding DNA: TGTGCCAGCATGTGGAGCGGTAGCACAAATACGCAGTATTTT. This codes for CASMWSGSTNTQYF.

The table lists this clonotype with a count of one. CDR3 sequence (DNA): TGTGCCAGCAGCTGGGCCGGGACATGCTACGAGCAGTACTTC. Its protein product is CASSWAGTCYEQYF. V usage is TRBV5-5 and J usage is TRBJ2-7; perhaps TRBD1 as D (6 bases). V gave up 3 bases and J gave up 3 bases, with 13 bases separating them. The germline CDR1 and CDR2 sequences are SGHKS and YYEKEE (reference sequence). The CDR3 has 14 amino acids.

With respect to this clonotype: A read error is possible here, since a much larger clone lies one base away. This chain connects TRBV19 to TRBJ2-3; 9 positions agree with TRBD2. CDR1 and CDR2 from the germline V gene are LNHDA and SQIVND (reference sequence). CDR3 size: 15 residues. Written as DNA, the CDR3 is TGTGCCAGCAGTGTTCTAGCGGGGCCCACAGATGCGCAGTATTTT. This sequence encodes CASSVLAGPTDAQYF.

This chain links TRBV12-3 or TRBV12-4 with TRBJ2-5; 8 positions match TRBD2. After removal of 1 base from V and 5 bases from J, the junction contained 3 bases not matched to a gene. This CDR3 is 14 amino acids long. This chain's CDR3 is CASSLGGGPETQYF. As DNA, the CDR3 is TGTGCCAGCAGTTTAGGCGGGGGGCCGGAGACCCAGTACTTC.